This TCR beta chain comes out of a study of technical replicates of blood from a handful of donors. Measured with immunoSEQ multiplex PCR; TCRdb has only the in-frame clones, and not every one. Among tens of thousands of clones listed, approximately 96% were seen once. Trimming shortened V by 2 bases and J by 3 bases, and 10 bases separated the two germline ends. This CDR3 has 14 residues. Per germline, CDR1 SGHDN and CDR2 FVKESK. This sequence was found in a human donor in good health. V is TRBV14 and J is TRBJ1-1, with D possibly TRBD1 on 5 matching bases. The sequenced sample was T cells isolated from PBMCs. The CDR3 region has the DNA TGTGCCAGCAGCCAAAAGGGGAAGGACACTGAAGCTTTCTTT. Residues: CASSQKGKDTEAFF.